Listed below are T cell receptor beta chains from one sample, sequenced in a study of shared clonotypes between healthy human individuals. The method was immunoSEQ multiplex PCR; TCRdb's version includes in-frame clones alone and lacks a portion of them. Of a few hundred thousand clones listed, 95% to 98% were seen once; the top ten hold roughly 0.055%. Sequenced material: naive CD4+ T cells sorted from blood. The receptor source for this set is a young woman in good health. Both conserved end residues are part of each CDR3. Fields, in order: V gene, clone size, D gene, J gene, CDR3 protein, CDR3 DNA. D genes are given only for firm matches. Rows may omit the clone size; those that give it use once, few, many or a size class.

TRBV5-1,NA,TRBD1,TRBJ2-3,CASSRARDRAPTDTQYF,TGCGCCAGCAGCCGGGCCCGGGACAGGGCCCCCACAGATACGCAGTATTTT
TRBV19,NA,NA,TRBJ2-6,CASRRNSGANVLTF,TGTGCCAGTAGACGGAACTCTGGGGCCAACGTCCTGACTTTC
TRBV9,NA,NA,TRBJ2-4,CASSDEPIGDIQYF,TGTGCCAGCAGTGACGAACCGATTGGAGACATTCAGTACTTC
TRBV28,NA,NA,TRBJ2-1,CASSQGGISYNEQFF,TGTGCCAGCAGTCAAGGGGGGATTTCGTACAATGAGCAGTTCTTC
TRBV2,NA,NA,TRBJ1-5,CASSERAGVNQPQHF,TGTGCCAGCAGTGAACGGGCAGGGGTGAACCAGCCCCAGCATTTT
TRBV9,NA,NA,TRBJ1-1,CASSVDRNTEAFF,TGTGCCAGCAGCGTAGACAGGAACACTGAAGCTTTCTTT
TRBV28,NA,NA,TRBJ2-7,CASSGILSSGGYEQYF,TGTGCCAGCAGTGGGATCCTAAGTTCTGGGGGGTACGAGCAGTACTTC
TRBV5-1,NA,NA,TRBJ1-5,CASSFPGLRQEGNQPQHF,TGCGCCAGCAGCTTCCCGGGACTGCGTCAAGAGGGCAATCAGCCCCAGCATTTT
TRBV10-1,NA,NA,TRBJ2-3,CASSLGLPAGDTQYF,TGCGCCAGCAGCCTCGGACTTCCCGCCGGAGATACGCAGTATTTT
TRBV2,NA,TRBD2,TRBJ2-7,CASSEFSPSGNWHEQYF,TGTGCCAGCAGTGAATTTAGTCCGAGCGGGAACTGGCACGAGCAGTACTTC
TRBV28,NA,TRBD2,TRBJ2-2,CASSNMLGGANTGELFF,TGTGCCAGCAGCAACATGCTGGGGGGGGCGAACACCGGGGAGCTGTTTTTT
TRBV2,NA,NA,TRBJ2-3,CASITGEGTDTQYF,TGTGCCAGCATAACAGGGGAGGGCACAGATACGCAGTATTTT
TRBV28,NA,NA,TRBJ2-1,CASSWVGGGKNEQFF,TGTGCCAGCAGTTGGGTGGGAGGAGGCAAGAATGAGCAGTTCTTC
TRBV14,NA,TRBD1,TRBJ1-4,CASSQGGTGLWEKLFF,TGTGCCAGCAGCCAAGGCGGGACAGGGCTCTGGGAAAAACTGTTTTTT
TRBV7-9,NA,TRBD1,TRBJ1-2,CASSLSRTGATGGYGYTF,TGTGCCAGCAGCTTATCAAGGACAGGGGCTACCGGGGGCTATGGCTACACCTTC
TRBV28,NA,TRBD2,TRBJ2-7,CASRGGRYEQYF,TGTGCCAGCAGGGGGGGGAGGTACGAGCAGTACTTC
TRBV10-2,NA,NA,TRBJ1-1,CASSEWTRPAEAFF,TGCGCCAGCAGTGAATGGACCCGGCCGGCTGAAGCTTTCTTT
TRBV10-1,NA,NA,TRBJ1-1,CASSELGQNTEAFF,TGCGCCAGCAGTGAGTTGGGACAGAACACTGAAGCTTTCTTT
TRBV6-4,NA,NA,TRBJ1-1,CASSEYEGTEAFF,TGTGCCAGCAGTGAGTATGAGGGCACTGAAGCTTTCTTT
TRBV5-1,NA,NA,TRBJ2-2,CASSLAAGDGELFF,TGCGCCAGCAGCTTGGCGGCGGGTGATGGGGAGCTGTTTTTT
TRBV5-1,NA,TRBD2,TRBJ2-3,CASSFTTSLGDTQYF,TGCGCCAGCAGCTTTACGACTAGCCTGGGAGATACGCAGTATTTT
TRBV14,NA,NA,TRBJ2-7,CASSQGQVGYEQYF,TGTGCCAGCAGCCAAGGGCAGGTAGGCTACGAGCAGTACTTC
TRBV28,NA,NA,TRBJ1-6,CASSSWGRGGSPLHF,TGTGCCAGCAGTTCCTGGGGGAGGGGAGGGTCACCCCTCCACTTT
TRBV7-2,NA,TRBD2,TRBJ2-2,CASSPTFLAGLNTGELFF,TGTGCCAGCAGCCCGACCTTCCTAGCGGGCTTGAACACCGGGGAGCTGTTTTTT
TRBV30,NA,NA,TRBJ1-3,CAWSRGASSGNTIYF,TGTGCCTGGAGTCGAGGGGCTTCCAGTGGAAACACCATATATTTT
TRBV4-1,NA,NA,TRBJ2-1,CASSQGRTSSYNEQFF,TGCGCCAGCAGCCAAGGACGGACGAGCTCCTACAATGAGCAGTTCTTC
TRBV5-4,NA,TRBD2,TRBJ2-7,CASSLGLAGGEQYF,TGTGCCAGCAGCTTAGGACTAGCGGGAGGCGAGCAGTACTTC
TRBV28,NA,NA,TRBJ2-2,CAIGGATGELFF,TGTGCCATCGGCGGGGCGACCGGGGAGCTGTTTTTT
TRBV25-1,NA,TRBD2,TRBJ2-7,CASSGPGLAEKRYF,TGTGCCAGCAGTGGCCCGGGACTAGCGGAGAAACGGTACTTC
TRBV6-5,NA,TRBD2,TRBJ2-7,CASRPPGLREQYF,TGTGCCAGCAGGCCCCCGGGACTACGCGAGCAGTACTTC
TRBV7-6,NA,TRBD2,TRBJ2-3,CASTPSRESLTQYF,TGTGCCAGCACCCCCTCGCGGGAGTCTTTGACGCAGTATTTT
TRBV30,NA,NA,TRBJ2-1,CAGSYYNEQFF,TGTGCAGGCAGCTACTACAATGAGCAGTTCTTC
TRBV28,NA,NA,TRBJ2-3,CASTLRQSTDTQYF,TGTGCCAGCACCCTACGGCAATCCACAGATACGCAGTATTTT
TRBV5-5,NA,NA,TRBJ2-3,CASSLAGVAPDTQYF,TGTGCCAGCAGCTTGGCCGGAGTAGCGCCAGATACGCAGTATTTT
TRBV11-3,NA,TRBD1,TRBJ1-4,CASSLGQGATNEKLFF,TGTGCCAGCAGCTTAGGACAGGGGGCAACTAATGAAAAACTGTTTTTT
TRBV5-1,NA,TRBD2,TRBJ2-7,CASRGSTSGTEQYF,TGCGCCAGCAGAGGTTCGACTAGCGGGACCGAGCAGTACTTC
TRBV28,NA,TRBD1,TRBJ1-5,CASSRTGIRTNQPQHF,TGTGCCAGCAGCAGGACAGGGATAAGGACCAATCAGCCCCAGCATTTT
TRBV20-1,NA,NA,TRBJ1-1,CSAARGEAFF,TGCAGTGCTGCGCGGGGCGAAGCTTTCTTT
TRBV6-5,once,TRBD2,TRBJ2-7,CASSYGGTSIHEQYF,TGTGCCAGCAGTTACGGTGGGACTAGCATCCACGAGCAGTACTTC
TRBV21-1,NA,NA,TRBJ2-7,CASSPSDSALYEQYF,TGTGCCAGCAGCCCATCCGACTCCGCACTCTACGAGCAGTACTTC
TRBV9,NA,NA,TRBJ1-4,CASSVEPGTIEKLFF,TGTGCCAGCAGCGTAGAGCCGGGGACCATTGAAAAACTGTTTTTT
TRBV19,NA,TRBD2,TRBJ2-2,CASSMVSRKWAGGSAGELFF,TGTGCCAGTAGTATGGTCTCGAGGAAGTGGGCGGGAGGATCGGCCGGGGAGCTGTTTTTT